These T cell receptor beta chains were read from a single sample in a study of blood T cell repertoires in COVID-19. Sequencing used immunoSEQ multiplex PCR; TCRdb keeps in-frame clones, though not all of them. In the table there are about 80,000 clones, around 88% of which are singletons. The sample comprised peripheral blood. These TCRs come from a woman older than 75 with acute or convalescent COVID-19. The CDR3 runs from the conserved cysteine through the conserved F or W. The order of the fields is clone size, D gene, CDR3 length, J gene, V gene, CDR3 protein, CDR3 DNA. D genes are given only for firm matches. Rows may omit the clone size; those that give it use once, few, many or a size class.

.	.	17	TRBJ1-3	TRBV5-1	CASSLASGGTPGNTIYF	TGCGCCAGCAGCTTGGCCAGTGGGGGGACCCCTGGAAACACCATATATTTT
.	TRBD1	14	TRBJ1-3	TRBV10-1	CASRGQVSGNTIYF	TGCGCCAGCAGAGGACAGGTCTCTGGAAACACCATATATTTT
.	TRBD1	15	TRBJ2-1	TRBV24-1	CATSDSGQGNNEQFF	TGTGCCACCAGTGATTCGGGACAGGGGAACAATGAGCAATTCTTC
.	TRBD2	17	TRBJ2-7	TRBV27	CASSFQATSGSPLEQYF	TGTGCCAGCAGTTTCCAGGCGACTAGCGGGAGCCCCCTCGAGCAGTACTTC
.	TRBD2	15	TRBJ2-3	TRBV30	CAWITSGGARDTQYF	TGTGCCTGGATCACGAGCGGGGGGGCTAGAGATACGCAGTATTTT
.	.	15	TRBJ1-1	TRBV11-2	CASSLGSSMNTEAFF	TGTGCCAGCAGCTTGGGCAGCTCAATGAACACTGAAGCTTTCTTT
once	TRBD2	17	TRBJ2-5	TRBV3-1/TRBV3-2	CASSQRALAGGRETQYF	TGTGCCAGCAGCCAAAGGGCACTAGCGGGAGGAAGGGAGACCCAGTACTTC
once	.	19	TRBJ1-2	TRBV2	CASSPRGRPDLMDSRGYTF	TGTGCCAGCAGTCCACGAGGGCGCCCCGACCTTATGGATTCAAGGGGCTACACCTTC
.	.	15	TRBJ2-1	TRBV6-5	CASMPARGIISEQFF	TGTGCCAGCATGCCGGCCAGGGGTATCATCAGTGAGCAGTTCTTC
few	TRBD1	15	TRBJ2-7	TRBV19	CASSNPGTAAYEQYF	TGTGCCAGTAGTAACCCGGGGACAGCGGCTTACGAGCAGTACTTC
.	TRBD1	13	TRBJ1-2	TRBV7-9	CASSMGQLYGYTF	TGTGCCAGCAGTATGGGACAGCTGTATGGCTACACCTTC
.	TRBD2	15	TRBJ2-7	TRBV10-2	CASGETSGSSYEQYF	TGCGCCAGCGGGGAGACTAGCGGGAGCTCCTACGAGCAGTACTTC
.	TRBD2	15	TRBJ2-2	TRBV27	CASSLWGGNTGELFF	TGTGCCAGCAGTTTATGGGGGGGTAACACCGGGGAGCTGTTTTTT
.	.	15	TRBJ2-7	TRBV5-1	CASSERANGPHEQYF	TGCGCCAGCAGCGAGCGGGCCAACGGACCCCACGAGCAGTACTTC
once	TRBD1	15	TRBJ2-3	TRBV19	CASSIRTGMTDTQYF	TGTGCCAGTAGTATAAGGACAGGGATGACAGATACGCAGTATTTT
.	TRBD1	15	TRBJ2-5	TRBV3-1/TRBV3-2	CASSQGMTGWETQYF	TGTGCCAGCAGCCAAGGAATGACAGGGTGGGAGACCCAGTACTTC
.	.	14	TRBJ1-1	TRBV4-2	CASSQDVRDTEAFF	TGTGCCAGCAGCCAAGATGTTCGGGATACTGAAGCTTTCTTT
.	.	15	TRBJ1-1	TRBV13	CASSLAKVGGAEAFF	TGTGCCAGCAGCTTAGCCAAGGTGGGGGGGGCTGAAGCTTTCTTT
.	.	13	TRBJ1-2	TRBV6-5	CASILVGARSYTF	TGTGCCAGCATTTTAGTTGGGGCTCGGAGCTACACCTTC
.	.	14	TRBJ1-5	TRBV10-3	CAISESRGNQPQHF	TGTGCCATCAGTGAGTCGAGGGGCAATCAGCCCCAGCATTTT
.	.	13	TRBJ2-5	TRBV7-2	CASSLDRLKTQYF	TGTGCCAGCAGCTTAGATCGGTTGAAGACCCAGTACTTC
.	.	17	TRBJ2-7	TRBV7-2	CASSSLSEAPRSYEQYF	TGTGCCAGCAGCTCCCTGTCGGAGGCACCTAGATCCTACGAGCAGTACTTC
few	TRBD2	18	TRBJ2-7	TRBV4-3	CASSQEGASGGFCIWQYF	TGCGCCAGCAGCCAAGAGGGGGCTAGCGGGGGGTTTTGTATATGGCAGTACTTC
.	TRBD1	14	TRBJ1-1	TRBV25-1	CASSDTGVSTEAFF	TGTGCCAGCAGTGACACAGGGGTGAGCACTGAAGCTTTCTTT
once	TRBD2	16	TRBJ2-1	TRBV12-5	CASGPLGLAGGVEQFF	TGTGCTAGTGGACCTCTCGGACTAGCGGGGGGAGTTGAGCAGTTCTTC
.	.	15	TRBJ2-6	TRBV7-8	CASSRFSSGANVLTF	TGTGCCAGCAGCCGTTTTAGCTCTGGGGCCAACGTCCTGACTTTC
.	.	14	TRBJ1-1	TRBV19	CASTPDGGETEAFF	TGTGCCAGTACCCCTGACGGGGGTGAGACTGAAGCTTTCTTT
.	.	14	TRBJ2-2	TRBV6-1	CASSEGGKAGELFF	TGTGCCAGCAGTGAAGGCGGGAAAGCCGGGGAGCTGTTTTTT
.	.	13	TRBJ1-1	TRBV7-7	CASSSTPGAEAFF	TGTGCTAGCAGCTCGACTCCCGGGGCTGAAGCTTTCTTT
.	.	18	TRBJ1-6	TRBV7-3	CASSPLSRGGWGNSPLHF	TGTGCCAGCAGCCCCTTAAGTAGGGGAGGTTGGGGTAATTCACCCCTCCACTTT
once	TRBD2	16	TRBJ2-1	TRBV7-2	CASSLEGGGAYNEQFF	TGTGCCAGCAGCTTAGAAGGCGGGGGGGCTTACAATGAGCAGTTCTTC
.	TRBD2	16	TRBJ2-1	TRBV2	CASSVSSGPHSGEQFF	TGTGCCAGCAGTGTCTCTAGCGGGCCCCACTCTGGTGAGCAGTTCTTC
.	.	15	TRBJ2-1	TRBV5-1	CASSRTGNPYNEQFF	TGCGCCAGCAGCCGTACAGGAAACCCCTACAATGAGCAGTTCTTC
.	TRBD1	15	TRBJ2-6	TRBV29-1	CSVVDGQGAANVLTF	TGCAGCGTTGTAGATGGGCAGGGGGCGGCCAACGTCCTGACTTTC
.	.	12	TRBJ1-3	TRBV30	CAWGAREDTIYF	TGTGCCTGGGGGGCCCGGGAAGACACCATATATTTT
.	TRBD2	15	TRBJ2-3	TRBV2	CASTLTSGGADTQYF	TGTGCCAGCACCTTGACTAGCGGGGGGGCGGATACGCAGTATTTT
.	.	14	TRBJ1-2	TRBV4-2	CASSQDPGSDGYTF	TGTGCCAGCAGCCAAGATCCAGGAAGTGATGGCTACACCTTC
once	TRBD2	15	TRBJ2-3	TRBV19	CASSPGLDLTDTQYF	TGTGCCAGTAGCCCGGGACTAGACCTCACAGATACGCAGTATTTT
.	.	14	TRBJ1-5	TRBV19	CASSILTSNQPQHF	TGTGCCAGTAGTATTTTAACAAGCAATCAGCCCCAGCATTTT
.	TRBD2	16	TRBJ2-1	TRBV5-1	CASSPRTSGTSNEQFF	TGCGCCAGCAGCCCTAGGACTAGCGGGACCTCAAATGAGCAGTTCTTC
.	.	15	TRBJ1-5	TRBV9	CASSIGQTSNQPQHF	TGTGCCAGCAGCATAGGACAAACTAGCAATCAGCCCCAGCATTTT
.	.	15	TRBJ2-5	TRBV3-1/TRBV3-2	CASSRRTSFQETQYF	TGTGCCAGCAGCCGAAGGACAAGTTTTCAAGAGACCCAGTACTTC
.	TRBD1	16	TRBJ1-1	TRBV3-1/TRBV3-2	CASSQEGTGLITEAFF	TGTGCCAGCAGCCAAGAAGGGACAGGGCTTATCACTGAAGCTTTCTTT
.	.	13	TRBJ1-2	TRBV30	CAWSPGSNYGYTF	TGTGCCTGGAGTCCCGGGAGCAACTATGGCTACACCTTC
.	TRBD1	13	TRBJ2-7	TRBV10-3	CAITRDRGYEQYF	TGTGCCATCACCAGGGACAGGGGCTACGAGCAGTACTTC